The 18 T cell receptor beta chains reported below all come from one sample, sequenced in a study of CD8 T cells in Susac syndrome. Random hexamers were used to reverse transcribe an amount of about 0.45 to 1 ug RNA. TCRdb itself ran the immunoSEQ multiplex PCR reads through MiXCR, one entry per CDR3 protein. The sample comprises approximately 200,000 distinct CDR3 sequences, 95% of which are singletons, and approximately 0.08% rests with the top ten. The material sequenced was CD4+ T cells from PBMCs. The origin of the receptors is a human donor with multiple sclerosis.

V gene TRBV7-9 combines with J gene TRBJ1-2; D call uncertain. Germline V gives CDR1 SEHNR, CDR2 FQNEAQ (reference sequence). V was trimmed by 5 bases and J by 4 bases, leaving 14 bases between them. CDR3 size: 14 residues. This CDR3 reads CASSPRRGGYGYTF. The CDR3 DNA sequence: TGTGCCAGCAGCCCCCGGAGAGGAGGCTATGGCTACACCTTC.

CDR3 loop: CASSLGLAEMQETQYF. Here the CDR3 DNA reads TGTGCCAGCAGTTTAGGGCTAGCGGAGATGCAAGAGACCCAGTACTTC. The chain joins TRBV27 to TRBJ2-5; TRBD2 matches 7 bases. CDR3 length: 16 amino acids. Germline-derived CDR1 and CDR2 are MNHEY and SMNVEV (reference sequence). V dropped 2 bases and J dropped 2; count of bases not matched to a gene: 8.

The genes are TRBV3-1 and TRBJ1-1, with D perhaps TRBD1 (5 bases). The germline V and J ends were trimmed by 3 bases and 6 bases, with 17 bases remaining between them. CDR1 and CDR2 from the germline V gene are LGHDT and YNNKEL (reference sequence). The CDR3 is 15 residues long. CDR3: CASSHTNSGYAEAFF. In DNA, the CDR3 is TGTGCCAGCAGCCATACAAACTCAGGGTACGCTGAAGCTTTCTTT.

The CDR3 spells CASSLTDRGNEKLFF. As DNA, the CDR3 is TGTGCCAGCAGCTTGACCGACAGGGGTAATGAAAAACTGTTTTTT. V usage is TRBV7-9 and J usage is TRBJ1-4; 8 bases map to TRBD1. The CDR3 runs to 15 residues. The J segment lost 4 bases and the V segment lost 3 bases, leaving 4 bases of the junction unmatched. Germline values: CDR1 SEHNR, CDR2 FQNEAQ (reference sequence).

The CDR3: CASSLDPGDTGELFF. The CDR3 nucleotides are TGCGCCAGCAGCTTGGATCCGGGTGACACCGGGGAGCTGTTTTTT. The chain combines TRBV5-1 with TRBJ2-2; D unclear. With 0 bases removed from V and 3 bases from J, the gap between germline ends came to 9 bases. The CDR3 length is 15 residues. CDR1 and CDR2 (germline): SGHRS, YFSETQ.

The V and J genes are TRBV30 and TRBJ1-6; TRBD1 might be the D (5 bases). Trimming stripped 5 bases from V and 5 bases from J, with 16 bases between. This CDR3 has 15 amino acids. Germline V lookup: CDR1 GTSNPN, CDR2 SVGIG (reference sequence). The CDR3 protein is CAWEQDPRDNSPLHF. The CDR3 nucleotides are TGTGCCTGGGAACAGGACCCGAGGGATAATTCACCCCTCCACTTT.

The chain recombines TRBV29-1 with TRBJ2-1; tentative D call: TRBD1 (6 bases). The length of the CDR3 is 14 residues. With 7 bases removed from V and 2 bases from J, the gap between germline ends came to 15 bases. Germline-derived CDR1 and CDR2 are SQVTM and ANQGSEA. The CDR3 here is CSASQQGTYNEQFF. The CDR3 bases are TGCAGCGCCTCACAACAGGGCACCTACAATGAGCAGTTCTTC.

This clonotype came up once. The CDR3 DNA follows: TGTGCCAGCAGCGAAGACAGGTTGGGGGCTGGCTACACCTTC. This sequence encodes CASSEDRLGAGYTF. The gene calls are TRBV7-9 and TRBJ1-2, with D tentatively TRBD1 (6 bases). The ends were cut back, 5 bases at V and 7 bases at J, with 17 bases in the middle. CDR3 length: 14 residues. CDR1 is SEHNR and CDR2 is FQNEAQ in the germline V gene (reference sequence).

This clonotype was seen once. The rearrangement uses TRBV5-1 and TRBJ2-1, with 9 bases that match TRBD2. Germline CDR1 SGHRS, CDR2 YFSETQ. V gave up 4 bases and J gave up 8 bases; unmatched junction bases: 10. This CDR3 comprises 15 residues. The DNA of the CDR3 is TGCGCCAGCAGCCCTCTAGCGGGGCAAAACCATGAGCAGTTCTTC. Translation: CASSPLAGQNHEQFF. Full variable domain (rest looked up from reference TRBV5-1 and TRBJ2-1): KAGVTQTPRYLIKTRGQQVTLSCSPISGHRSVSWYQQTPGQGLQFLFEYFSETQRNKGNFPGRFSGRQFSNSRSEMNVSTLELGDSALYLCASSPLAGQNHEQFFGPGTRLTVL.

The CDR3 DNA follows: TGCGCCAGCAGCCAGACCGTGGGCACGCCCCAGCATTTT. Translating gives CASSQTVGTPQHF. The chain carries TRBV4-1 and TRBJ1-5; D remains ambiguous. V shed 3 bases and J shed 9 bases, with 12 bases lying between them. The CDR3 runs to 13 residues. From germline, CDR1 is MGHRA and CDR2 YSYEKL.

The rearrangement links TRBV20-1 to TRBJ2-1, with 10 bases matching TRBD2. V was pared by 0 bases and J by 6 bases, with 8 bases of the junction left unmatched. The CDR3 contains 16 residues. Looked up from germline, CDR1 is DFQATT and CDR2 is SNEGSKA (reference sequence). CDR3 region: CSARDVAGGRSNEQFF. The CDR3 nucleotides are TGCAGTGCTAGAGACGTAGCGGGGGGCCGTTCCAATGAGCAGTTCTTC.

V usage is TRBV29-1 and J usage is TRBJ2-7; 9 bases are a match to TRBD1. Per the germline V gene, CDR1 is SQVTM and CDR2 is ANQGSEA. The J segment lost 9 bases and the V segment lost 7 bases, leaving 10 bases of the junction unmatched. The CDR3 covers 12 residues. CDR3 amino acids: CSASGTGLSQYF. CDR3 DNA sequence: TGCAGCGCCTCCGGGACAGGGTTGTCGCAGTACTTC.

The chain links TRBV3-1 to TRBJ1-1, with 11 bases identical to TRBD1. The CDR3 is 14 residues long. The V segment lost 1 base and the J segment 11 bases; nucleotides outside the gene matches: 6. Looked up from germline, CDR1 is LGHDT and CDR2 is YNNKEL (reference sequence). This CDR3 is CASSQGTGGIRAFF. CDR3 bases: TGTGCCAGCAGCCAAGGGACAGGGGGCATTAGGGCTTTCTTT.

The chain carries TRBV12-3 or TRBV12-4 and TRBJ2-2; a weak D match, TRBD2 (5 bases). Trimming shortened V by 3 bases and J by 2 bases, and 10 bases separated the two germline ends. This CDR3 has 15 amino acids. Here the CDR3 reads CASSFRTGNTGELFF. CDR3 in DNA: TGTGCCAGCAGTTTTCGGACTGGTAACACCGGGGAGCTGTTTTTT.

The rearrangement links TRBV30 to TRBJ2-1; 14 nucleotides agree with TRBD2. From germline, CDR1 is GTSNPN and CDR2 SVGIG (reference sequence). The CDR3 consists of 12 residues. V lost 7 bases and J lost 15; bases outside the gene matches: 8. The CDR3, as DNA: TGTGCCTCAGGACTAGCGGGGGGTTCGCGGTTCTTC. Its protein is CASGLAGGSRFF.

The chain carries TRBV6-5 and TRBJ2-1; D tentatively fits TRBD1 or TRBD2 (5 bases each). The V end lost 7 bases, the J end lost 9 bases, and 10 bases lay between the germline ends. Germline-derived CDR1 and CDR2 are MNHEY and SVGAGI. CDR3 size: 11 residues. DNA for the CDR3: TGTGCCAGCACCAGGGACGGTGAGCAGTTCTTC. It is translated as CASTRDGEQFF.

This chain links TRBV3-1 with TRBJ2-1; tentative D call: TRBD1 (7 bases). CDR1 is LGHDT, CDR2 YNNKEL, per germline (reference sequence). The CDR3 covers 14 residues. With 0 bases removed from V and 10 bases from J, the gap between germline ends came to 13 bases. CDR3 sequence: CASSQDKGAGEQFF. In DNA form, the CDR3 reads TGTGCCAGCAGCCAAGATAAGGGGGCGGGGGAGCAGTTCTTC.

The chain joins TRBV20-1 to TRBJ2-3; TRBD2 agrees at 9 bases. Trimming at V came to 2 bases and at J to 2 bases, leaving 14 bases not matched to a gene. Germline loops: CDR1 DFQATT, CDR2 SNEGSKA (reference sequence). The CDR3 covers 18 residues. The CDR3 region is CSARPVGGSGSITDTQYF. CDR3 bases: TGCAGTGCTAGACCCGTTGGGGGTAGCGGGAGTATCACAGATACGCAGTATTTT.